The TCR beta chain described here comes from a study of blood T cell repertoires in COVID-19. Overall study context: Material from acute and convalescent COVID-19 was sourced from the United States, Italy and Spain. Sample material is recorded as cDNA or gDNA derived from T cells, B-cell-depleted T cells, or PBMCs.

In the source study's methods: Reference gene primer amplification yielded estimated nucleated cell counts. Clones were read by immunoSEQ multiplex PCR, and TCRdb kept only the in-frame ones, dropping some. V, J and clone size are those of that table, while D and trimming were read from the DNA. This sample has under 250,000 clones; around nine tenths occur once, and the top ten carry about 5%. The CDR3 has 15 residues. Germline loops: CDR1 SNHLY, CDR2 FYNNEI. J lost 5 bases, V lost 4 bases, and 5 bases had no gene match. Only one count was recorded for this clone. The material sequenced was peripheral blood. This chain joins TRBV2 and TRBJ2-3; TRBD1 matches at 11 bases. This clonotype originated in a woman aged 40-49 years with acute or convalescent COVID-19. CDR3 loop: CASSVDRGLLDTQYF. The DNA of the CDR3 is TGTGCCAGCAGTGTGGACAGGGGGCTTCTAGATACGCAGTATTTT.